The entry below gives a single T cell receptor beta chain sequence along with its context. This clonotype occurred many times. Its antigen has not been determined. Per-base quality was not reported, and no clone a single base away is much larger than it. This specimen comes from a study of early T cells in non-severe SARS-CoV-2 infection (dated by TCRdb to the early 2020s). As for the study more broadly: Bulk RNA from unsorted whole blood was used for TCR sequencing, so alpha and beta chains could not be paired.

A case-control design nested within a healthcare worker cohort in London, UK, was used, with weekly nasopharyngeal swab PCR tests and blood sampling performed. Healthcare workers were recruited during the week of the UK lockdown, between 23 and 31 March 2020, and followed weekly for up to 16 weeks. Library preparation was by 5' RACE. Sequencer: NextSeq 500. The TCR library protocol attached unique molecular identifiers to individual cDNA molecules to correct for sequencing error and PCR bias. Both TCR alpha and beta chains were sequenced, and tight co-correlation was observed between alpha and beta sequence abundances in each sample. The authors processed their data as follows. Decombinator V4 was used to annotate the V gene, J gene and CDR3 of the TCR sequences. Expanded TCRs were defined as changing significantly between any two time points under a Poisson model with p below 0.0001. Abundances of TCRs were expressed as counts per million after normalisation to the total number of TCRs sequenced in each sample. MAIT TCRs were defined by TRAV1-2 paired with TRAJ12, TRAJ20 or TRAJ33, and iNKT TCRs by TRAV10 paired with TRAJ18. VDJdb, accessed 1 November 2021, was searched for CMV, EBV and SARS-CoV-2 annotated TCRs, with TCRs annotated for multiple antigens excluded. TCRdb redid the processing of the public reads, applying fastp at Q25 and MiXCR, and retained in-frame beta chains. Entries that share a CDR3 protein sequence are merged under the most common genes and DNA. V and J calls and clone size were set by TCRdb, not the authors. The sample data list 35,000 to 40,000 distinct CDR3 sequences, and 3.5% to 5% of these were observed just once. The ten largest clones add up to 15% to 20% of the sample.

What the authors observed across the whole study: VDJdb matching was skewed toward anti-spike CD8 responses and likely underestimated virus-specific expansions by missing private and CD4 specificities.

V has 6 bases trimmed and J has 3 bases trimmed; junction bases matching no gene number 2. Reading from cysteine to phenylalanine, the CDR3 counts 14 amino acids. Of the read, only the CDR3 DNA is kept; its 42 bases are in frame from base 1. Via the germline V gene (reference sequence), CDR1 is MNHEY and CDR2 SMNVEV. The chain joins TRBV27 to TRBJ2-2, and TRBD1 aligns with 9 junction nucleotides. The clonotype originates from an adult who was a healthcare worker with PCR-confirmed SARS-CoV-2 infection or an uninfected control (not recorded which). Sequencing was carried out using whole blood. The CDR3 protein: CASRRQGDTGELFF. The DNA sequence follows: TGTGCCAGCAGAAGACAGGGGGACACCGGGGAGCTGTTTTTT.